A selection of T cell receptor beta chains follows, all from one sample in a study of glioma-infiltrating T cells after dendritic cell vaccination. The data were produced by immunoSEQ multiplex PCR, yet TCRdb's version contains in-frame clones alone and is incomplete. The sample holds 50,000 to 65,000 clones, 85% to 90% seen once. The input for sequencing was blood, taken after dendritic cell vaccination. These TCRs come from a human donor with glioblastoma. The CDR3 runs from the conserved cysteine through the conserved F or W. A D gene is named only where the DNA matches it firmly. Clone size is stated in some rows and not others, as once, few, many or a class when expanded.

TRBJ2-7	TRBV5-1	.	.	CASSYPGTYEQYF
TRBJ2-2	TRBV9	.	once	CASSARLNTGELFF
TRBJ2-3	TRBV7-3	.	.	CASSSFSSIERDTQYF
TRBJ2-2	TRBV5-8	.	.	CASTGEYTGELFF
TRBJ1-6	TRBV11-2	TRBD1	.	CASSGQGNSPLHF
TRBJ2-2	TRBV10-1	TRBD1	.	CATRGQGNTGELFF
TRBJ2-7	TRBV2	TRBD2	.	CASRSTWGGYEQYF
TRBJ2-1	TRBV6-5	.	.	CASRGRLYNEQFF
TRBJ1-1	TRBV6-1	TRBD1	.	CASRPGQVNTEAFF
TRBJ2-4	TRBV19	.	.	CASSTEHVAKNIQYF
TRBJ1-3	TRBV29-1	.	.	CSVAGGEGNTIYF
TRBJ1-4	TRBV12-5	.	.	CASGLNREKLFF
TRBJ2-5	TRBV4-1	.	.	CASSQDWTPKETQYF
TRBJ1-5	TRBV28	TRBD1	once	CASSTPWQGARAQHF
TRBJ2-5	TRBV5-4	.	.	CASSPELETQYF
TRBJ2-3	TRBV7-2	TRBD2	.	CASSLAGGLDTQYF
TRBJ1-3	TRBV6-6	.	.	CASSHTRVFSGNTIYF
TRBJ2-7	TRBV6-5	TRBD1	.	CASSYRDSYEQYF
TRBJ1-6	TRBV27	.	few	CASSLSGTGIGSPLHF
TRBJ2-3	TRBV6-5	TRBD1	.	CASSSSGTGADTQYF
TRBJ2-7	TRBV6-6	.	.	CASSPTSRLRHEQYF
TRBJ1-2	TRBV21-1	.	.	CASGGIRGTGYGYTF
TRBJ2-1	TRBV6-6	.	.	CASSYSRNEQFF
TRBJ1-6	TRBV18	.	.	CASSAGGYNSPLHF
TRBJ2-5	TRBV6-5	TRBD1	.	CASSKGQQETQYF
TRBJ2-5	TRBV4-3	.	.	CASSQDRGQETQYF
TRBJ2-2	TRBV2	TRBD1	.	CASSLDRENTGELFF
TRBJ2-5	TRBV7-2	TRBD1	.	CASSSTGGWKTQYF
TRBJ2-2	TRBV11-2	.	.	CASSSKRDTGELFF
TRBJ2-5	TRBV6-5	TRBD1	.	CATTRQGGQETQYF
TRBJ1-6	TRBV5-6	TRBD1	medium-sized	CASSRGDLDRGLNSPLHF
TRBJ1-2	TRBV7-2	TRBD1	.	CASSVEQGANYGYTF
TRBJ1-6	TRBV4-3	TRBD1	.	CASGDRSNSPLHF
TRBJ2-2	TRBV30	.	.	CAWSVLKNRGTGELFF
TRBJ1-2	TRBV5-1	.	.	CASSSRSYGYTF
TRBJ1-6	TRBV25-1	.	.	CASRQEGGSPLHF
TRBJ1-3	TRBV7-6	.	.	CASSLGGPGNTIYF
TRBJ1-5	TRBV7-8	.	.	CASSKQENQPQHF
TRBJ2-1	TRBV18	.	.	CASSPVGGNEQFF